This T cell receptor (beta chain) appears in the sequencing data of a study of T cell responses to AZD1222 COVID-19 vaccine. Generated by immunoSEQ multiplex PCR, the TCRdb table keeps only in-frame clones and is missing some. This repertoire shows over 150,000 clones, around 94% found once; its top ten account for more than 9%. Regarding this clone: Antigen unknown.

This CDR3 region has 16 residues. The J segment lost 0 bases and the V segment lost 4 bases, leaving 6 bases of the junction unmatched. Germline values: CDR1 SGHRS, CDR2 YFSETQ. Study results and caveats: Donors were largely white British and mainly female; clonal diversity was possibly underestimated. Nearly half of unique spike-specific TCRs reportedly avoided B.1.351 and B.1.1.7 mutated regions. Two AZD1222 administrations were followed by greater Spike-specific TCR breadth and depth.

Sequencing used peripheral blood, obtained on day 0 of AZD1222 vaccination. The receptor comes from an adult in good health. The J gene is TRBJ2-2, the V gene TRBV5-1; 7 bases match TRBD2. The CDR3 bases are TGCGCCAGCAGCCCGTCGGGAGGACCGAACACCGGGGAGCTGTTTTTT. Amino acids: CASSPSGGPNTGELFF.